The 13 T cell receptor beta chains below all came from one sample that was sequenced in a study of monozygotic twins with inflammatory bowel disease. TCRdb re-called the 5' RACE reads and shows each CDR3 protein once, DNA omitted. Its table records 140,000 to 150,000 distinct CDR3 sequences. Sequencing was done on a sample of blood. Source of these receptors: a human donor with ulcerative colitis or Crohn's disease, or a healthy co-twin of an affected twin (not recorded which).

The chain carries TRBV7-9 and TRBJ2-1; as DNA is missing, the TRBD1 call by TCRdb cannot be tested. The CDR3 covers 17 residues. CDR1 and CDR2 (germline): SEHNR, FQNEAQ (reference sequence). CDR3 sequence reads: CASSFTLGQGVRNEQFF.

CDR3: CSARVVGQTYEQYF. The rearrangement links TRBV20-1 to TRBJ2-7; TCRdb names TRBD1, which stays unverified in the absence of DNA. Germline-derived CDR1 and CDR2 are DFQATT and SNEGSKA (reference sequence). The CDR3 is made up of 14 amino acids.

The chain recombines TRBV7-9 with TRBJ2-2. This CDR3 is 13 amino acids long. The germline gives CDR1 SEHNR, CDR2 FQNEAQ (reference sequence). This CDR3 is CASSSTPTGELFF.

The V and J genes are TRBV5-1 and TRBJ1-5. The CDR3 spans 15 residues. Germline CDR1 and CDR2: SGHRS and YFSETQ. CDR3 sequence reads: CASSPEGSGNQPQHF.

The chain joins TRBV10-3 to TRBJ1-1; the D call from TCRdb, TRBD1, cannot be confirmed without DNA. Germline V lookup: CDR1 ENHRY, CDR2 SYGVKD. This CDR3 is built from 15 residues. The CDR3 reads CAITPGLGMDTEAFF.

CDR3 sequence reads: CAIREQGTLREQYF. The chain joins TRBV10-3 to TRBJ2-7; no DNA is available, so the TRBD2 call from TCRdb remains unchecked. The CDR3 is made up of 14 amino acids. Germline CDR1 and CDR2: ENHRY and SYGVKD.

The chain couples TRBV6-1 to TRBJ2-1; the TCRdb D gene call, TRBD2, has no DNA to confirm it. Germline V gene sequence: CDR1 MNHNS, CDR2 SASEGT. CDR3 size: 15 residues. CDR3 region: CASSQTSAVYNEQFF.

V usage is TRBV20-1 and J usage is TRBJ2-2; without DNA, the TCRdb call of TRBD2 cannot be checked. The CDR3 contains 15 residues. The germline CDR1 and CDR2 sequences are DFQATT and SNEGSKA (reference sequence). The CDR3: CSANSAGGNTGELFF.

V usage is TRBV19 and J usage is TRBJ1-5; with no DNA, the TCRdb D assignment of TRBD1 cannot be verified. CDR3 length: 18 residues. Germline CDR1 and CDR2: LNHDA and SQIVND (reference sequence). CDR3 loop: CASIPMSSGTGVGQPQHF.

This chain links TRBV10-3 with TRBJ1-3; TCRdb selects TRBD1, and the lack of DNA leaves this call unchecked. The germline gives CDR1 ENHRY, CDR2 SYGVKD. This CDR3 spans 14 amino acids. CDR3 protein: CAISDSYSGNTIYF.

The chain joins TRBV18 to TRBJ2-3; as DNA is missing, the TRBD1 call by TCRdb cannot be tested. This CDR3 contains 14 residues. The V gene's germline CDR1 is KGHSH and CDR2 LQKENI. CDR3 residues: CASSPRQLRDTQYF.

The chain employs TRBV14 and TRBJ2-1; the D call from TCRdb, TRBD1, cannot be confirmed without DNA. The germline gives CDR1 SGHDN, CDR2 FVKESK. CDR3 length: 11 amino acids. The CDR3 is CASSPGGEQFF.

The V and J genes are TRBV5-1 and TRBJ2-2. This CDR3 is built from 14 residues. Per the germline V gene, CDR1 is SGHRS and CDR2 is YFSETQ. The CDR3 sequence is CASSLALNTGELFF.